This T cell receptor (beta chain) derives from a study of blood T cell repertoires in COVID-19. Study-level information: PBMCs, B-cell-depleted T cells, or T cells were the source of the cDNA or gDNA that made up the material.

The CDR3 runs 14 residues. Germline assignment: CDR1 KGHSH and CDR2 LQKENI. The V and J ends lost 5 bases and 2 bases, in that order; junction bases with no gene match: 4. Living in about two dozen US areas, the participants were between 18 and 89 years of age. Cohorts were determined from participant-reported clinical history. Recovered participants had two consecutive negative NP/OP PCR tests, healthcare professional clearance, or symptom resolution. The protocol was immunoSEQ multiplex PCR, while the TCRdb copy is restricted to in-frame clones and leaves out a portion. Here the sample spans 110,000 to 150,000 clones, roughly 80% being singletons.

Sequencing was carried out using PBMCs or T cells enriched from blood (not recorded which). This receptor was taken from a man aged 50-59 years who had recovered from COVID-19. V and J are TRBV18 and TRBJ2-7; 9 bases align to TRBD1. The CDR3 loop reads CASSSGTGPYEQYF. The CDR3 DNA is TGTGCCAGCTCATCTGGGACAGGGCCCTACGAGCAGTACTTC.